Presented here are 10 T cell receptor beta chains from one specimen sequenced in a study of cytomegalovirus exposure and HLA in healthy donors. This PCR relied on a set of 60 Vbeta primers and 13 Jbeta primers. Generated by immunoSEQ multiplex PCR, the TCRdb table keeps only in-frame clones and is missing some. The sample contains under 250,000 clones, 82% of which appear only once. Sequencing was performed on PBMCs. All receptors come from a man between 40 and 49 years old in good health and CMV-seropositive.

This chain connects TRBV2 to TRBJ1-2, with D hard to call. CDR3 length equals 15 residues. The germline gives CDR1 SNHLY, CDR2 FYNNEI. V was pared by 0 bases and J by 0 bases, with 8 bases between. The CDR3 sequence: CASSEASFPNYGYTF. CDR3 nucleotide sequence: TGTGCCAGCAGTGAAGCGTCCTTCCCTAACTATGGCTACACCTTC.

This clone was detected only once. The chain carries TRBV7-9 and TRBJ1-4; possibly TRBD1 for D (6 bases). The CDR3 contains 14 residues. Germline loops: CDR1 SEHNR, CDR2 FQNEAQ (reference sequence). The V end lost 5 bases, the J end lost 2 bases, and 9 bases lay between the germline ends. CDR3 in amino acids: CASSHTGTNEKLFF. The CDR3 DNA follows: TGTGCCAGCAGCCATACAGGGACTAATGAAAAACTGTTTTTT.

The J gene is TRBJ2-3, the V gene TRBV7-2; 8 nucleotides agree with TRBD1. In germline, CDR1 is SGHTA, CDR2 FQGNSA. The V and J ends lost 2 bases and 0 bases, in that order; junction bases with no gene match: 7. The CDR3 spans 17 residues. DNA of the CDR3: TGTGCCAGCAGCTTATTTCAGGGGGCCTTTAGCACAGATACGCAGTATTTT. It specifies CASSLFQGAFSTDTQYF. Drawing the rest from reference TRBV7-2 and TRBJ2-3, the complete variable domain is GAGVSQSPSNKVTEKGKDVELRCDPISGHTALYWYRQSLGQGLEFLIYFQGNSAPDKSGLPSDRFSAERTGGSVSTLTIQRTQQEDSAVYLCASSLFQGAFSTDTQYFGPGTRLTVL.

This chain joins TRBV19 and TRBJ2-2; TRBD1 aligns across 12 bases. The CDR3 is 15 residues long. Germline assignment: CDR1 LNHDA and CDR2 SQIVND (reference sequence). V lost 5 bases to trimming and J lost 7 bases; unmatched junction nucleotides: 5. DNA of the CDR3: TGTGCCAGTAGTCGGGACAGGGGGCCTGGCGGGGAGCTGTTTTTT. Its protein product is CASSRDRGPGGELFF. Drawing the rest from reference TRBV19 and TRBJ2-2, the complete variable domain is DGGITQSPKYLFRKEGQNVTLSCEQNLNHDAMYWYRQDPGQGLRLIYYSQIVNDFQKGDIAEGYSVSREKKESFPLTVTSAQKNPTAFYLCASSRDRGPGGELFFGEGSRLTVL.

The chain has TRBV6-1 and TRBJ2-2; 8 bases align to TRBD1. The V gene end was trimmed by 5 bases and the J gene end by 7 bases; junction bases not matched to a gene: 9. Germline V gene data show CDR1 as MNHNS and CDR2 as SASEGT. The CDR3 consists of 15 residues. The CDR3 sequence is CASSKDRARGGELFF. The CDR3 nucleotides are TGTGCCAGCAGTAAGGACAGGGCGAGAGGCGGGGAGCTGTTTTTT.

This clone was observed a single time. The rearrangement uses TRBV19 and TRBJ2-5, with TRBD1 as a possible D gene (5 bases). The CDR3 runs 18 residues. Trimming left V 2 bases short and J 1 base short, with 20 bases between. CDR1 and CDR2 from the germline V gene are LNHDA and SQIVND (reference sequence). The CDR3 DNA sequence: TGTGCCAGTAGTATATCTATCGGTGGATCAGGGCTCCAAGAGACCCAGTACTTC. Its protein is CASSISIGGSGLQETQYF.

This clone was seen once. The J gene is TRBJ2-5, the V gene TRBV19; a possible D gene is TRBD1 (6 bases). The V end was cut by 5 bases, the J end by 5 bases, with 12 bases between. Germline CDR1 reads LNHDA; CDR2 reads SQIVND (reference sequence). This CDR3 region has 13 residues. The CDR3 coding sequence is TGTGCCAGTAGTGGCGGACAGTGGGAGACCCAGTACTTC. Translating gives CASSGGQWETQYF.

The chain uses TRBV5-1 and TRBJ2-1, with 9 bases matching TRBD1. V trimming: 2 bases; J trimming: 1 base; junction bases outside the gene matches: 4. The CDR3 is made up of 16 amino acids. CDR1 is SGHRS and CDR2 is YFSETQ in the germline V gene. In DNA form, the CDR3 reads TGCGCCAGCAGCTTAGGGACAGGGAGTTCCTACAATGAGCAGTTCTTC. This sequence encodes CASSLGTGSSYNEQFF.

CDR3 sequence: CASSPSTGNPTYNEQFF. The CDR3 coding sequence is TGTGCCAGTAGTCCCTCGACAGGGAACCCTACCTACAATGAGCAGTTCTTC. The chain uses TRBV19 and TRBJ2-1; TRBD1 aligns across 7 bases. The length of the CDR3 is 17 residues. V lost 5 bases and J lost 2; bases outside the gene matches: 12. The V gene's germline CDR1 is LNHDA and CDR2 SQIVND (reference sequence).

This sequence joins TRBV7-2 and TRBJ2-1, with 11 bases aligning to TRBD2. In germline, CDR1 is SGHTA, CDR2 FQGNSA. V gave up 3 bases and J gave up 0 bases; unmatched junction bases: 4. CDR3 length equals 17 residues. CDR3 sequence: CASSFTSGGGSYNEQFF. The CDR3 DNA reads TGTGCCAGCAGCTTTACTAGCGGGGGAGGCTCCTACAATGAGCAGTTCTTC.